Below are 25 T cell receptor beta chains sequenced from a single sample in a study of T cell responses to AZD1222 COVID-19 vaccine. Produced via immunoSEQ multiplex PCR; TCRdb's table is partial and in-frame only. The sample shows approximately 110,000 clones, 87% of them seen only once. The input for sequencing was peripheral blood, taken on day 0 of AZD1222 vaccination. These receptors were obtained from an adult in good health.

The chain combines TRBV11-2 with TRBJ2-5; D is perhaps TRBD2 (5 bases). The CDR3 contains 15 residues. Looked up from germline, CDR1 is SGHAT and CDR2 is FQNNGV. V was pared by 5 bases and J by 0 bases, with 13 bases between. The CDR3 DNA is TGTGCCAGCAGCGTCCATAGCGCATACCAAGAGACCCAGTACTTC. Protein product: CASSVHSAYQETQYF.

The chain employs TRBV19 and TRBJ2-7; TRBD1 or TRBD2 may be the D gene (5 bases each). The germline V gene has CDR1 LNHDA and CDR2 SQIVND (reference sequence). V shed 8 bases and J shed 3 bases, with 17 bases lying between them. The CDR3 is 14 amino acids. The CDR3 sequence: CASSKGSDGYEQYF. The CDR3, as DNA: TGTGCCAGTTCCAAGGGGAGCGACGGCTACGAGCAGTACTTC.

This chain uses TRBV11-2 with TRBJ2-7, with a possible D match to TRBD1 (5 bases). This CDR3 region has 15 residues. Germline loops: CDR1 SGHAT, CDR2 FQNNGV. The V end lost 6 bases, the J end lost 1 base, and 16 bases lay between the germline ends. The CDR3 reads CASSSPMTESYEQYF. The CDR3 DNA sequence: TGTGCCAGCAGTTCTCCGATGACAGAGTCCTACGAGCAGTACTTC.

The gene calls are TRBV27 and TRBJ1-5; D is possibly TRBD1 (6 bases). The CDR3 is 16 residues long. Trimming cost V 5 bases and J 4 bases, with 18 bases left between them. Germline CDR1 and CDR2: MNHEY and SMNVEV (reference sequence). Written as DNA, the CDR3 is TGTGCCAGCAGTCCCGCAGCAGGGGCTGGGAATCAGCCCCAGCATTTT. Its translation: CASSPAAGAGNQPQHF.

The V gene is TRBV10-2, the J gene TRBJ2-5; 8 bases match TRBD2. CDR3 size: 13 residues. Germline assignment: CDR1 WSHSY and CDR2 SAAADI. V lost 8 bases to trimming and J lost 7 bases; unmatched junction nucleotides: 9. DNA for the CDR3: TGCGCCAGCGGAAGGGGACTAGGATTGACCCAGTACTTC. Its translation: CASGRGLGLTQYF.

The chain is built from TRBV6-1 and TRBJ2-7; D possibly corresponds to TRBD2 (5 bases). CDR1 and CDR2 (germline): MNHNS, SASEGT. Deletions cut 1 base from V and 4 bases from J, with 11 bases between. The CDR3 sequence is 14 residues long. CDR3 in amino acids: CASSEGWEQYEQYF. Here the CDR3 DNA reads TGTGCCAGCAGTGAAGGTTGGGAGCAGTACGAGCAGTACTTC.

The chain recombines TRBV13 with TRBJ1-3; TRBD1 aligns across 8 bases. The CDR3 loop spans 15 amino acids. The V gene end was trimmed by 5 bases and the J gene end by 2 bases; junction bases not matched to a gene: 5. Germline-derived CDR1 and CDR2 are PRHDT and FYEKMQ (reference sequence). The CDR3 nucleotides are TGTGCCAGCAGCCGACAGGGGAAGACTGGAAACACCATATATTTT. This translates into CASSRQGKTGNTIYF.

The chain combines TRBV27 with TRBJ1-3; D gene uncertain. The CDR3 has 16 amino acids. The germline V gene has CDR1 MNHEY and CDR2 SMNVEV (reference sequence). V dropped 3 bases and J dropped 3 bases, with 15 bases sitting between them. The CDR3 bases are TGTGCCAGCAGTTTGCCGGGTACCACTATTGGAAACACCATATATTTT. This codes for CASSLPGTTIGNTIYF.

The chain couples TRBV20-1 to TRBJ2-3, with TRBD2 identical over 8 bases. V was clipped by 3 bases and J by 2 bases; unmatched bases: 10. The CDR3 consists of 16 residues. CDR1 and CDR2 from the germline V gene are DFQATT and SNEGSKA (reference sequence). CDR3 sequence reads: CSASRREGGTTDTQYF. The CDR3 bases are TGCAGTGCTAGTCGACGGGAGGGGGGGACCACAGATACGCAGTATTTT.

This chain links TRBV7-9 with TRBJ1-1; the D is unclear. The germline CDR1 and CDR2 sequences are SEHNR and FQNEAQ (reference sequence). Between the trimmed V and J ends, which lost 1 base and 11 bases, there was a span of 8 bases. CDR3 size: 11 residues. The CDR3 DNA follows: TGTGCCAGCAGCTTAGGATTGTTGGCTTTCTTT. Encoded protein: CASSLGLLAFF. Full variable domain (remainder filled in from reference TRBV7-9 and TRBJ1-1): DTGVSQNPRHKITKRGQNVTFRCDPISEHNRLYWYRQTLGQGPEFLTYFQNEAQLEKSRLLSDRFSAERPKGSFSTLEIQRTEQGDSAMYLCASSLGLLAFFGQGTRLTVV.

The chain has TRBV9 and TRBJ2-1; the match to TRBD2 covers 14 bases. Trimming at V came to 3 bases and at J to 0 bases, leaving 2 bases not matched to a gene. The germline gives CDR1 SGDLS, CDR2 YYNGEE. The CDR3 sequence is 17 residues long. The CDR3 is CASSEGTSGGSYNEQFF. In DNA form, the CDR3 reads TGTGCCAGCAGCGAGGGGACTAGCGGGGGCTCCTACAATGAGCAGTTCTTC.

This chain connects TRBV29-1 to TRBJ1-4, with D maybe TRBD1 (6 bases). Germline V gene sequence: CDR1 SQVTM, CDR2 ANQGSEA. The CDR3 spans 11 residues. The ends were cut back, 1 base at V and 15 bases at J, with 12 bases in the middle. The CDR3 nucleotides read TGCAGCGTTGAAGGTGGGCAGGGGATGTTTTTT. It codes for CSVEGGQGMFF.

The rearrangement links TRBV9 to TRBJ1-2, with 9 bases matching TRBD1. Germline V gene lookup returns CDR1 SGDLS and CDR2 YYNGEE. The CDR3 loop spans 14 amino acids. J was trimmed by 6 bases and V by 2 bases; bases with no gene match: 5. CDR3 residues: CASSVSRDRDGYTF. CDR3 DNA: TGTGCCAGCAGCGTGTCCCGGGACAGGGATGGCTACACCTTC.

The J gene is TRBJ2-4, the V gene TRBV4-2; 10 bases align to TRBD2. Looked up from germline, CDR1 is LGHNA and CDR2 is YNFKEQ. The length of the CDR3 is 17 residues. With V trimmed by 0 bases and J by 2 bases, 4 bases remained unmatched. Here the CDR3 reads CASSQDLLAGPKNIQYF. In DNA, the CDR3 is TGTGCCAGCAGCCAAGATCTACTAGCGGGACCCAAAAACATTCAGTACTTC.

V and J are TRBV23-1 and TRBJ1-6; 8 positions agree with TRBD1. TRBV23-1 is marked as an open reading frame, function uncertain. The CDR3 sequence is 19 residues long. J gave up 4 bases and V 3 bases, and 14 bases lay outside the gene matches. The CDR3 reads CASSHDRGPHPPYNSPLHF. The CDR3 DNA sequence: TGCGCCAGCAGTCACGACAGGGGTCCCCATCCCCCTTATAATTCACCCCTCCACTTT.

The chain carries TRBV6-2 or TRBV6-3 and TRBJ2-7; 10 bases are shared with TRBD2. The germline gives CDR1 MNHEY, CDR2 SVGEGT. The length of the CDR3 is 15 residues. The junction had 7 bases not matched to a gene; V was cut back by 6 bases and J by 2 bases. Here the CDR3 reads CASSPGLAEAYEQYF. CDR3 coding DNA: TGTGCCAGCAGCCCCGGACTAGCGGAGGCCTACGAGCAGTACTTC.

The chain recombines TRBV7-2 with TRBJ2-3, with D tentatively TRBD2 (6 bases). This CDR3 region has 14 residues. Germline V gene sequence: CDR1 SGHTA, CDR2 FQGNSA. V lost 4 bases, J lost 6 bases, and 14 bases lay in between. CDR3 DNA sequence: TGTGCCAGCAGCTCCTGGACTAAGGGGGATACGCAGTATTTT. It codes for CASSSWTKGDTQYF.

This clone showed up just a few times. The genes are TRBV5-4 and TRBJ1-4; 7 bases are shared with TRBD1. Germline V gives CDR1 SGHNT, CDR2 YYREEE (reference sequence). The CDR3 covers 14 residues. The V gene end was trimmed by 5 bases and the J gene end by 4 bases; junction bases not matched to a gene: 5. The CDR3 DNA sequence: TGTGCCAGCAGGGGGGACAGCTTTAATGAAAAACTGTTTTTT. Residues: CASRGDSFNEKLFF.

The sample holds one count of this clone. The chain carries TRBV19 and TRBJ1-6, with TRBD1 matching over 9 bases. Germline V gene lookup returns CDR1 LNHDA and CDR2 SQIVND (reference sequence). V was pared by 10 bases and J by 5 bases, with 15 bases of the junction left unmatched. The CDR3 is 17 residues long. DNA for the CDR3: TGTGCCACCCGGGAACCGGGACAGGGATCACATAATTCACCCCTCCACTTT. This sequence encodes CATREPGQGSHNSPLHF.

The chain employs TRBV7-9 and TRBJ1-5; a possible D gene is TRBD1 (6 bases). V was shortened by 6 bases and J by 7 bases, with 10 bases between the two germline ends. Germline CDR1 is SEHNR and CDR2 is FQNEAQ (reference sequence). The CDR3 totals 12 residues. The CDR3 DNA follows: TGTGCCAGCAGTCAACAGGGACAGCCCCAGCATTTT. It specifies CASSQQGQPQHF.

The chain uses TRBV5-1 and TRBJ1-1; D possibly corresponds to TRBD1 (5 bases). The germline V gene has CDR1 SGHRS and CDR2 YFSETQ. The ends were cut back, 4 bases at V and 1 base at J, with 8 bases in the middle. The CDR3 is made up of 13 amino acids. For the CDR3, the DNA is TGCGCCAGCAGCCTTGACAGGAACACTGAAGCTTTCTTT. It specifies CASSLDRNTEAFF.

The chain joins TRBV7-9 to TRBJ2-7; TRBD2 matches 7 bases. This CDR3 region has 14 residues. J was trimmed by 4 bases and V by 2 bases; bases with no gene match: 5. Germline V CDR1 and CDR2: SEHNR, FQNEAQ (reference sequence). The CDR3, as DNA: TGTGCCAGCAGCTTACAGGGAGGGTTTTACGAGCAGTACTTC. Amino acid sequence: CASSLQGGFYEQYF.

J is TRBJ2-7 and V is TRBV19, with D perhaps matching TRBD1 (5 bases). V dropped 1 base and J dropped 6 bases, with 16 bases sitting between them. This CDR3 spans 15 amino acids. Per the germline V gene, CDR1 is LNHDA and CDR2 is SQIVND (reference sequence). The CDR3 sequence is CASSIGQGQRTEQYF. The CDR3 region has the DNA TGTGCCAGTAGTATAGGGCAGGGCCAGCGCACCGAGCAGTACTTC. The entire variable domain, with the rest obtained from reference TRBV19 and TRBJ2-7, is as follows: DGGITQSPKYLFRKEGQNVTLSCEQNLNHDAMYWYRQDPGQGLRLIYYSQIVNDFQKGDIAEGYSVSREKKESFPLTVTSAQKNPTAFYLCASSIGQGQRTEQYFGPGTRLTVT.

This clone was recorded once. The CDR3 spells CASSLEVGQGANDEAFF. CDR3 bases: TGTGCCAGCAGCTTAGAAGTGGGACAGGGGGCTAATGATGAAGCTTTCTTT. This sequence joins TRBV11-2 and TRBJ1-1, with 12 nucleotides matching TRBD1. CDR1 SGHAT and CDR2 FQNNGV come from the germline V gene. CDR3 length: 17 residues. The V segment lost 0 bases and the J segment 7 bases; nucleotides outside the gene matches: 9. The full variable domain, in which reference TRBV11-2 and TRBJ1-1 provide the parts outside the CDR3, is EAGVAQSPRYKIIEKRQSVAFWCNPISGHATLYWYQQILGQGPKLLIQFQNNGVVDDSQLPKDRFSAERLKGVDSTLKIQPAKLEDSAVYLCASSLEVGQGANDEAFFGQGTRLTVV.

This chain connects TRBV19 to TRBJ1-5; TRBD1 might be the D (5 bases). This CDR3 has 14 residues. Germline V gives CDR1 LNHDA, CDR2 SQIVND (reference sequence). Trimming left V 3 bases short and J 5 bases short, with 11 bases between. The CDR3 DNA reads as TGTGCCAGTAGTATGTCCGGGACGTATCAGCCCCAGCATTTT. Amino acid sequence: CASSMSGTYQPQHF.